These 5 T cell receptor beta chains were sequenced from one sample in a study of T cells in Graves' hyperthyroidism and ophthalmopathy. Amplification of TCR beta CDR3 regions used RNA as the template. Using the HTBI primer set, a first-round RT-PCR was run on the TCR CDR3. TCRdb re-derived calls from the multiplex PCR reads in MiXCR, one entry per CDR3 protein. The data show 360,000 or so distinct CDR3 sequences, with about 19% seen just once and about 3.5% held by the top ten. The sample was blood. These receptor sequences come from a woman in her late teens or twenties with Graves' hyperthyroidism.

This clonotype was seen at least ten times. The chain employs TRBV6-5 and TRBJ2-3, with 13 bases fitting TRBD2. This CDR3 spans 16 amino acids. The V and J ends lost 7 bases and 2 bases, in that order; junction bases with no gene match: 6. The germline gives CDR1 MNHEY, CDR2 SVGAGI. CDR3 sequence reads: CASKLTSGGYTDTQYF. CDR3 bases: TGTGCCAGCAAACTGACTAGCGGGGGGTACACAGATACGCAGTATTTT.

The table lists this clonotype with many counts. The rearrangement links TRBV9 to TRBJ2-7, with no clear D. The CDR3 runs 15 residues. Looked up from germline, CDR1 is SGDLS and CDR2 is YYNGEE. Trimming shortened V by 0 bases and J by 3 bases, and 13 bases separated the two germline ends. CDR3 sequence reads: CASSVGAGEVYEQYF. In nucleotides, the CDR3 is TGTGCCAGCAGCGTAGGAGCTGGTGAAGTCTACGAGCAGTACTTC.

Ten or more counts support this clonotype. The chain recombines TRBV6-1 with TRBJ1-5; 8 bases align to TRBD1. CDR1 is MNHNS, CDR2 SASEGT, per germline. The ends lost 3 bases at V and 6 bases at J; junction bases unmatched: 4. The CDR3 extends over 14 amino acids. The CDR3 loop reads CASSDTGGFQPQHF. The DNA of the CDR3 is TGTGCCAGCAGTGACACAGGGGGTTTTCAGCCCCAGCATTTT.

The sample holds many counts of this clonotype. V is TRBV6-1 and J is TRBJ1-1, with 9 bases lining up with TRBD1. V shed 8 bases, J shed 6 bases, and the junction held 4 bases outside the gene matches. This CDR3 is 12 amino acids long. Germline V CDR1 and CDR2: MNHNS, SASEGT. For the CDR3, the DNA is TGTGCCAGCGGGACAGGGTCGGCTGAAGCTTTCTTT. Residues: CASGTGSAEAFF.

This clonotype was seen many times. The chain uses TRBV6-7 and TRBJ1-2; 8 bases are shared with TRBD1. TRBV6-7 is flagged as an ORF with uncertain function. CDR3 size: 14 residues. Trimming cost V 7 bases and J 4 bases; bases outside gene matches: 8. This CDR3 reads CASIPTGDIYGYTF. The CDR3 DNA reads as TGTGCCAGCATCCCGACAGGGGACATCTATGGCTACACCTTC.